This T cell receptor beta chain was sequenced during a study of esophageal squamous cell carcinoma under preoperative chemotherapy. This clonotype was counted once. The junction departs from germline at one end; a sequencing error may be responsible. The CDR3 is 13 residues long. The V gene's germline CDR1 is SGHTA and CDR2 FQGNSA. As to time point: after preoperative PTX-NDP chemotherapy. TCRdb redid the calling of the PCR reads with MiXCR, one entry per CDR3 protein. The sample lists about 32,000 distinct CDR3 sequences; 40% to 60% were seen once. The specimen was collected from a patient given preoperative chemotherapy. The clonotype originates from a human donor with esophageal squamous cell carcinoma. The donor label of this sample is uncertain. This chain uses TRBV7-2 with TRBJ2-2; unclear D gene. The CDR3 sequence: CARQAVITEALYF. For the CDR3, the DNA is TGTGCCCGCCAGGCTGTGATCACCGAGGCGCTGTATTTT. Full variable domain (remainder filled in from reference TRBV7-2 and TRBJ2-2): GAGVSQSPSNKVTEKGKDVELRCDPISGHTALYWYRQSLGQGLEFLIYFQGNSAPDKSGLPSDRFSAERTGGSVSTLTIQRTQQEDSAVYLCARQAVITEALYFGEGSRLTVL.